The present TCR beta chain was sequenced within a study of CD4 T cells in relation to SARS-CoV-2 and coronaviruses. The assay was immunoSEQ multiplex PCR, and TCRdb's table has in-frame clones only and misses some. The sample includes about 26,000 clones, about three quarters of them seen just once. This clone is medium-sized by share. The antigen is undetermined. V was clipped by 5 bases and J by 3 bases, with 14 bases between them. The germline gives CDR1 SGHTA, CDR2 FQGNSA. The CDR3 contains 15 residues. The unexposed donors gave CD4+ T cells in about 2010-2019, prior to COVID-19. After roughly ten days of culture, CD4+ T cells were isolated.

The origin of this receptor is a human donor in good health. Material: CD4+ T cells from PBMCs, cultured in vitro. The chain combines TRBV7-2 with TRBJ1-5; D remains ambiguous. CDR3: CASSQIRVHNQPQHF. The DNA of the CDR3 is TGTGCCAGCAGCCAAATCCGGGTCCACAATCAGCCCCAGCATTTT.